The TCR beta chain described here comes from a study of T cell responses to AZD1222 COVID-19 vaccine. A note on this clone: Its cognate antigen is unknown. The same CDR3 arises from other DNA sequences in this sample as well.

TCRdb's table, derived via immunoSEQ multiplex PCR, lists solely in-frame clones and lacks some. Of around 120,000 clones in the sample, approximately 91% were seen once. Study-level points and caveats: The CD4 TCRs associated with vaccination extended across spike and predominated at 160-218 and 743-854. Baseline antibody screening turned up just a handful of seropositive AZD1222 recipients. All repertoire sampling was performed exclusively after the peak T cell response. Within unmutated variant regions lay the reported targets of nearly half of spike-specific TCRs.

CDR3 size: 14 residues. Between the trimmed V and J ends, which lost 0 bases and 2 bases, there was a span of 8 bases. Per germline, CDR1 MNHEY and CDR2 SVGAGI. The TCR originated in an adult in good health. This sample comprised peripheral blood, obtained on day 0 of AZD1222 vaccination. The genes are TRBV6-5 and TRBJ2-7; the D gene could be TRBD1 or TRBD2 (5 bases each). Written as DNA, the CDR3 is TGTGCCAGCAGTTACTCACGGGGACCCTACGAGCAGTACTTC. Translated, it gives CASSYSRGPYEQYF.